The text below deals with one T cell receptor beta chain. TCRdb re-derived calls from the PCR reads in MiXCR, one entry per CDR3 protein. The sample includes approximately 19,000 distinct CDR3 sequences, around 51% of them seen just once. This record belongs to a study of CD4 and CD8 cells across lung adenocarcinoma regions. The length of the CDR3 is 13 residues. The germline V gene encodes CDR1 MGHRA and CDR2 YSYEKL. V lost 4 bases and J 8 bases, leaving 11 bases between the germline ends. Donors had localized lung adenocarcinoma, a non-small cell lung cancer. The receptor's source is a female donor with lung adenocarcinoma. The CD4 and CD8 labels of this study may be unreliable. Sequencing was done on a sample of CD8+ T cells from the center of a lung tumor. The chain is built from TRBV4-1 and TRBJ1-4; D gene ambiguous. In DNA, the CDR3 is TGCGCCAGCAGCCTTGCGGTGGGAGAAAAACTGTTTTTT. It codes for CASSLAVGEKLFF.